What follows is one T cell receptor beta chain and its context. The antigen is undetermined. Some clones are missing from TCRdb's copy, which holds only in-frame ones; the method was immunoSEQ multiplex PCR. The data hold approximately 120,000 clones, with about 90% observed a single time. This sample was taken from a study of OX40 agonist ivuxolimab in advanced cancers. Trimming removed 0 bases from V and 2 bases from J, with 15 bases in between. In germline, CDR1 is SGHTS, CDR2 YDEGEE. The CDR3 totals 16 residues. Study conclusions and caveats: At 0.1 to 3.0 mg/kg, CD4+ and CD8+ blood T cells expanded clonally by week 6.

The clonotype was recovered from an adult with an advanced solid tumor such as melanoma, head and neck, liver or kidney cancer. The sample consisted of CD4+ or CD8+ T cells sorted from blood, taken in a trial of the OX40 agonist ivuxolimab. V is TRBV5-8 and J is TRBJ2-7; D is undetermined. The CDR3 is CASSLAGESFPYEQYF. The CDR3 DNA sequence: TGTGCCAGCAGCTTGGCCGGAGAGAGTTTTCCCTACGAGCAGTACTTC.